What follows are 17 T cell receptor beta chains derived from one specimen sequenced in a study of pediatric ulcerative colitis. Some clones are missing from TCRdb's copy, which holds only in-frame ones; the method was immunoSEQ multiplex PCR. This sample yields 59,000 or so clones, of which 77% are seen a single time; around 5% belongs to the top ten. Specimen: blood. The receptors originated from a boy under 18 with moderate ulcerative colitis.

The chain carries TRBV4-2 and TRBJ1-2, with D perhaps matching TRBD1 (6 bases). The CDR3 extends over 16 amino acids. Germline V gives CDR1 LGHNA, CDR2 YNFKEQ. V was pared by 2 bases and J by 0 bases, with 13 bases between. The CDR3 bases are TGTGCCAGCAGCCAATTTAGGGGGGGAACTAACTATGGCTACACCTTC. Protein: CASSQFRGGTNYGYTF.

The chain recombines TRBV4-2 with TRBJ2-1, with TRBD2 identical over 7 bases. Germline V CDR1 and CDR2: LGHNA, YNFKEQ. V dropped 0 bases and J dropped 6; count of bases not matched to a gene: 8. This CDR3 has 16 amino acids. For the CDR3, the DNA is TGTGCCAGCAGCCAAGAGAGCGGGACTGCCAGCAATGAGCAGTTCTTC. This translates into CASSQESGTASNEQFF.

V gene TRBV9 combines with J gene TRBJ1-2; D possibly corresponds to TRBD1 (6 bases). Germline CDR1 is SGDLS and CDR2 is YYNGEE. Trimming shortened V by 0 bases and J by 7 bases, and 10 bases separated the two germline ends. CDR3 length equals 13 residues. The DNA for the CDR3 is TGTGCCAGCAGCGTAGACAGGGAAGTTGGCTACACCTTC. It codes for CASSVDREVGYTF. The full variable domain, in which reference TRBV9 and TRBJ1-2 provide the parts outside the CDR3, is DSGVTQTPKHLITATGQRVTLRCSPRSGDLSVYWYQQSLDQGLQFLIQYYNGEERAKGNILERFSAQQFPDLHSELNLSSLELGDSALYFCASSVDREVGYTFGSGTRLTVV.

This clone occurred once. The chain combines TRBV12-5 with TRBJ2-2; 7 positions agree with TRBD2. There are 19 residues in the CDR3. Per the germline V gene, CDR1 is LGHNT and CDR2 is FRNRAP. With 4 bases clipped from V and 3 bases from J, the junction kept 17 bases outside the gene matches. CDR3 sequence reads: CASGSGRAWGGRDTGELFF. Written as DNA, the CDR3 is TGTGCTAGTGGTTCCGGTAGGGCATGGGGAGGGAGGGACACCGGGGAGCTGTTTTTT.

The chain recombines TRBV7-9 with TRBJ2-1; 7 bases are a match to TRBD2. The CDR3 runs 15 residues. Per the germline V gene, CDR1 is SEHNR and CDR2 is FQNEAQ (reference sequence). Unmatched junction bases numbered 13, after V lost 6 bases and J lost 8 bases. For the CDR3, the DNA is TGTGCCAGCAGGTACTACGGACTAGTGAACGATGAGCAGTTCTTC. Translated, it gives CASRYYGLVNDEQFF.

The chain joins TRBV29-1 to TRBJ2-7; perhaps TRBD1 as D (6 bases). CDR1 is SQVTM, CDR2 ANQGSEA, per germline. V lost 6 bases to trimming and J lost 5 bases, with 17 bases between them. The length of the CDR3 is 13 residues. In DNA form, the CDR3 reads TGCAGCGTCGTTAGACAGGCGGAGGACGAGCAGTACTTC. It specifies CSVVRQAEDEQYF.

The V call is TRBV2, the J call TRBJ1-2; TRBD1 matches at 10 bases. J lost 4 bases, V lost 6 bases, and 8 bases had no gene match. From germline, CDR1 is SNHLY and CDR2 FYNNEI. The CDR3 spans 15 residues. CDR3 nucleotide sequence: TGTGCCAGCAGGCCCGGGACAGGGGTTTTCTATGGCTACACCTTC. It encodes CASRPGTGVFYGYTF.

In its sample, this clone was seen a few times. This chain joins TRBV27 and TRBJ1-1, with no clear D. The CDR3 has 15 residues. Germline V lookup: CDR1 MNHEY, CDR2 SMNVEV (reference sequence). The V and J ends lost 5 bases and 2 bases respectively, with 15 bases between them. The CDR3 DNA reads as TGTGCCAGCAGTGTCCCTGGGCGGGGTAACACTGAAGCTTTCTTT. Encoded protein: CASSVPGRGNTEAFF.

This clone was seen just once. CDR3 amino acids: CASSHPDSYNEQFF. The CDR3, as DNA: TGTGCCAGTAGCCACCCGGACTCCTACAATGAGCAGTTCTTC. The genes are TRBV19 and TRBJ2-1; D gene uncertain. This CDR3 spans 14 amino acids. V lost 6 bases, J lost 0 bases, and 9 bases lay in between. From germline, CDR1 is LNHDA and CDR2 SQIVND (reference sequence). Based on the CDR3 plus reference TRBV19 and TRBJ2-1, the full variable domain is DGGITQSPKYLFRKEGQNVTLSCEQNLNHDAMYWYRQDPGQGLRLIYYSQIVNDFQKGDIAEGYSVSREKKESFPLTVTSAQKNPTAFYLCASSHPDSYNEQFFGPGTRLTVL.

The V call is TRBV2, the J call TRBJ1-1; D is ambiguous. This CDR3 comprises 13 residues. Germline V lookup: CDR1 SNHLY, CDR2 FYNNEI. V gave up 2 bases and J gave up 3 bases, with 7 bases separating them. The CDR3 spells CASSETKYTEAFF. In nucleotides, the CDR3 is TGTGCCAGCAGTGAAACGAAATACACTGAAGCTTTCTTT. The entire variable domain, with the rest obtained from reference TRBV2 and TRBJ1-1, is as follows: EPEVTQTPSHQVTQMGQEVILRCVPISNHLYFYWYRQILGQKVEFLVSFYNNEISEKSEIFDDQFSVERPDGSNFTLKIRSTKLEDSAMYFCASSETKYTEAFFGQGTRLTVV.

The chain has TRBV4-1 and TRBJ2-7; no clear D. The germline CDR1 and CDR2 sequences are MGHRA and YSYEKL. The V gene lost 0 bases and the J gene lost 4 bases, with 10 bases spanning the gap. The CDR3 loop spans 14 amino acids. CDR3: CASSQDTVQYEQYF. In nucleotides, the CDR3 is TGCGCCAGCAGCCAAGATACGGTACAGTACGAGCAGTACTTC.

This clone was counted a few times. J is TRBJ1-5 and V is TRBV6-6, with D perhaps matching TRBD1 (5 bases). V lost 6 bases, J lost 0 bases, and 15 bases lay in between. The CDR3 runs 16 residues. Germline V gene data show CDR1 as MNHNY and CDR2 as SVGAGI (reference sequence). The CDR3 DNA is TGTGCCAGCAGGTATGGGGTAGGGGATAGCAATCAGCCCCAGCATTTT. The encoded protein is CASRYGVGDSNQPQHF.

This rearrangement joins TRBV30 to TRBJ1-3; D gene uncertain. The germline V and J ends were trimmed by 5 bases and 0 bases, with 11 bases remaining between them. CDR1 GTSNPN and CDR2 SVGIG come from the germline V gene (reference sequence). The CDR3 is made up of 14 amino acids. As DNA, the CDR3 is TGTGCCTGGGCGGGAGTCTTCTCTGGAAACACCATATATTTT. The encoded protein is CAWAGVFSGNTIYF. The whole variable domain, remainder taken from reference TRBV30 and TRBJ1-3, is SQTIHQWPATLVQPVGSPLSLECTVEGTSNPNLYWYRQAAGRGLQLLFYSVGIGQISSEVPQNLSASRPQDRQFILSSKKLLLSDSGFYLCAWAGVFSGNTIYFGEGSWLTVV.

The V and J genes are TRBV19 and TRBJ2-3; 9 bases line up with TRBD2. J was trimmed by 3 bases and V by 7 bases; bases with no gene match: 20. Germline-derived CDR1 and CDR2 are LNHDA and SQIVND (reference sequence). The CDR3 sequence is 19 residues long. The CDR3 loop is CASKSFIAGGPGVTDTQYF. CDR3 bases: TGTGCCAGTAAATCCTTCATCGCGGGAGGGCCAGGCGTGACAGATACGCAGTATTTT.

The chain employs TRBV27 and TRBJ2-7, with D possibly TRBD2 on 6 matching bases. V shed 0 bases and J shed 1 base, with 7 bases lying between them. Germline V gene data show CDR1 as MNHEY and CDR2 as SMNVEV (reference sequence). The CDR3 contains 14 residues. Here the CDR3 reads CASSLSGTSYEQYF. As DNA, the CDR3 is TGTGCCAGCAGTTTATCCGGGACTTCCTACGAGCAGTACTTC.

In its sample, this clone was seen a few times. The chain uses TRBV5-1 and TRBJ1-3; tentatively, D is TRBD1 (5 bases). Germline values: CDR1 SGHRS, CDR2 YFSETQ. CDR3 size: 14 residues. Deletions cut 3 bases from V and 0 bases from J, with 7 bases between. The CDR3 coding sequence is TGCGCCAGCAGCTCAGGGATCTCTGGAAACACCATATATTTT. It codes for CASSSGISGNTIYF. Full variable domain (missing parts from reference TRBV5-1 and TRBJ1-3): KAGVTQTPRYLIKTRGQQVTLSCSPISGHRSVSWYQQTPGQGLQFLFEYFSETQRNKGNFPGRFSGRQFSNSRSEMNVSTLELGDSALYLCASSSGISGNTIYFGEGSWLTVV.

The chain carries TRBV6-5 and TRBJ1-4; D is ambiguous. The CDR3 contains 13 residues. Germline assignment: CDR1 MNHEY and CDR2 SVGAGI. Trimming took 7 bases from V and 16 from J, leaving 22 bases between them. As DNA, the CDR3 is TGTGCCAGCACCTCCCGGCTCTGGGGTATACCGTTTTTT. As protein: CASTSRLWGIPFF.